This T cell receptor (beta chain) was sequenced in a study of radiotherapy plus CTLA-4 blockade in lung cancer. Overall study context: An objective response was seen in about 18% of patients, and disease control in more than 25%.

CDR1 is ENHRY, CDR2 SYGVKD, per germline. The CDR3 totals 11 residues. The table came from immunoSEQ multiplex PCR; TCRdb's copy has only in-frame clones and leaves some out. The sample gives 80,000 to 95,000 clones, approximately 82% of which show up once; about 23% is in the top ten. A remark on this clone: At one end, the junction sequence differs from germline, possibly due to a read error.

The input for sequencing was peripheral blood, taken from a patient treated with radiotherapy plus ipilimumab. The chain has TRBV10-3 and TRBJ2-3, with D uncertain. The TCR sequence derives from a human donor with non-small cell lung cancer that progressed on radiotherapy plus ipilimumab. CDR3 protein: CATLLTDMQYF. The CDR3 bases are TGTGCCACCCTCCTCACAGATATGCAGTATTTT.